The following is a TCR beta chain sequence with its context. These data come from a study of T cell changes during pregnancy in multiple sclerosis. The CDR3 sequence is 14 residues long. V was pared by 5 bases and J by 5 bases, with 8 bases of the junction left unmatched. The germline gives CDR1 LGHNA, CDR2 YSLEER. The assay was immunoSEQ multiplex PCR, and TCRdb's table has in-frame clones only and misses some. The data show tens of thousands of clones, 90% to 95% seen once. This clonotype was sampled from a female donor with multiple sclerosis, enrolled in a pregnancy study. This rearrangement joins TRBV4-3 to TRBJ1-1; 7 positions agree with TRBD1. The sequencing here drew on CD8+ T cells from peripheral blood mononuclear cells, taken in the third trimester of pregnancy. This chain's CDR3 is CASSEPGQFTEAFF. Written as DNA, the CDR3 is TGCGCCAGCAGCGAACCGGGACAGTTTACTGAAGCTTTCTTT.